The 20 T cell receptor beta chains reported below all come from one sample, sequenced in a study of blood T cell repertoires in COVID-19. Here immunoSEQ multiplex PCR was the method, and the copy in TCRdb shows in-frame clones only, minus some. The table lists tens of thousands of clones, 80% to 90% of them singletons. Sequencing was done on a sample of peripheral blood. The receptor source for this set is a human donor in a cohort sampled during active COVID-19.

In this sample, this clone turned up a few times. The genes are TRBV5-1 and TRBJ1-2, with 9 bases that match TRBD1. This CDR3 spans 14 amino acids. V trimming: 2 bases; J trimming: 7 bases; junction bases outside the gene matches: 6. CDR1 is SGHRS and CDR2 is YFSETQ in the germline V gene. CDR3 coding DNA: TGCGCCAGCAGCTTCGGTACAGGGGGCGGTGGCTACACCTTC. It encodes CASSFGTGGGGYTF.

The V and J genes are TRBV5-4 and TRBJ1-2; 8 positions match TRBD1. The J segment lost 5 bases and the V segment lost 4 bases, leaving 7 bases of the junction unmatched. This CDR3 has 14 amino acids. Germline loops: CDR1 SGHNT, CDR2 YYREEE (reference sequence). The CDR3, as DNA: TGTGCCAGCAGCCTCGGGACAGGTGGTTATGGCTACACCTTC. Protein: CASSLGTGGYGYTF.

This chain uses TRBV19 with TRBJ2-2, with 11 positions matching TRBD2. The CDR3 has 17 amino acids. CDR1 LNHDA and CDR2 SQIVND come from the germline V gene (reference sequence). Trimming at V came to 5 bases and at J to 1 base, leaving 6 bases not matched to a gene. CDR3 amino acids: CASSVSGGAWNTGELFF. The CDR3 DNA reads TGTGCCAGTAGTGTTAGCGGGGGGGCCTGGAACACCGGGGAGCTGTTTTTT.

The CDR3 spells CASSPGAGGLRDTQYF. CDR3 coding DNA: TGTGCCAGCAGCCCTGGAGCGGGGGGGCTGAGAGATACGCAGTATTTT. The J gene is TRBJ2-3, the V gene TRBV9, with 10 bases identical to TRBD2. Germline CDR1 is SGDLS and CDR2 is YYNGEE. The CDR3 length is 16 residues. The V segment lost 4 bases and the J segment 5 bases; nucleotides outside the gene matches: 10. The full variable domain, rest sourced from reference TRBV9 and TRBJ2-3, is DSGVTQTPKHLITATGQRVTLRCSPRSGDLSVYWYQQSLDQGLQFLIQYYNGEERAKGNILERFSAQQFPDLHSELNLSSLELGDSALYFCASSPGAGGLRDTQYFGPGTRLTVL.

The rearrangement uses TRBV29-1 and TRBJ2-5, with 7 bases identical to TRBD2. The CDR3 sequence is 17 residues long. After removal of 2 bases from V and 1 base from J, the junction contained 13 bases not matched to a gene. Germline V gene data show CDR1 as SQVTM and CDR2 as ANQGSEA. CDR3 nucleotides: TGCAGCGTTGAATTGTCCAGGTTGTCTAGCGGCCAAGAGACCCAGTACTTC. It specifies CSVELSRLSSGQETQYF.

V and J are TRBV4-3 and TRBJ2-7; 9 positions match TRBD1. This CDR3 is built from 13 residues. After removal of 4 bases from V and 7 bases from J, the junction contained 5 bases not matched to a gene. CDR1 is LGHNA, CDR2 YSLEER, per germline. The CDR3: CASSRDRGREQYF. The CDR3 DNA sequence: TGCGCCAGCAGCCGAGACAGGGGGAGGGAGCAGTACTTC.

This CDR3 reads CATSTTGGTETQYF. CDR3 coding DNA: TGTGCCACCTCCACAACAGGGGGCACAGAGACCCAGTACTTC. The J gene is TRBJ2-5, the V gene TRBV15; TRBD1 aligns across 9 bases. The CDR3 covers 14 residues. Unmatched junction bases numbered 8, after V lost 8 bases and J lost 4 bases. Germline loops: CDR1 LNHNV, CDR2 YYDKDF (reference sequence).

The chain employs TRBV7-2 and TRBJ1-5; no reliable D call. In germline, CDR1 is SGHTA, CDR2 FQGNSA. V was shortened by 5 bases and J by 0 bases, with 14 bases between the two germline ends. The CDR3 sequence is 16 residues long. The CDR3 loop reads CASSLDGGGSNQPQHF. In DNA, the CDR3 is TGTGCCAGCAGCCTCGACGGTGGAGGTAGCAATCAGCCCCAGCATTTT.

The chain has TRBV4-1 and TRBJ2-7; tentatively, D is TRBD2 (7 bases). The germline V and J ends were trimmed by 10 bases and 3 bases, with 19 bases remaining between them. The germline CDR1 and CDR2 sequences are MGHRA and YSYEKL. This CDR3 has 14 amino acids. This CDR3 is CATALTGGDYEQYF. The CDR3 DNA sequence: TGCGCCACCGCCTTAACGGGGGGCGACTACGAGCAGTACTTC.

This sequence joins TRBV6-2 or TRBV6-3 and TRBJ2-4; 7 bases fit TRBD1. The CDR3 is 11 amino acids. Germline values: CDR1 MNHEY, CDR2 SVGEGT. The trim removed 5 bases at V and 16 bases at J, leaving 8 bases unmatched. The CDR3: CASSHRQGVYF. The CDR3 bases are TGTGCCAGCAGTCACCGACAGGGCGTTTACTTC.

This chain joins TRBV30 and TRBJ2-7, with no clear D. This CDR3 comprises 11 residues. The germline CDR1 and CDR2 sequences are GTSNPN and SVGIG (reference sequence). V lost 2 bases and J 2 bases, leaving 4 bases between the germline ends. The DNA of the CDR3 is TGTGCCTGGAGTTCGGCCTACGAGCAGTACTTC. Amino acid sequence: CAWSSAYEQYF.

This clone was found once. At one of its ends the junction is not consistent with the germline gene, which may arise from a read error. V and J are TRBV3-1 (or the pseudogene TRBV3-2) and TRBJ1-1, with a possible D match to TRBD1 (5 bases). The germline CDR1 and CDR2 sequences are LGHDT and YNNKEL (reference sequence). This CDR3 has 16 residues. CDR3 in amino acids: CACSQVGGFGDTEAFF. In nucleotides, the CDR3 is TGTGCCTGCAGCCAAGTGGGGGGTTTTGGGGACACTGAAGCTTTCTTT.

The genes are TRBV27 and TRBJ2-7; no definite D call. The CDR3 runs 13 residues. Germline CDR1 is MNHEY and CDR2 is SMNVEV (reference sequence). V was shortened by 8 bases and J by 3 bases, with 14 bases between the two germline ends. CDR3: CASPGRDGYEQYV. CDR3 DNA sequence: TGTGCCAGCCCTGGGCGTGATGGCTACGAGCAGTACGTC.

This chain joins TRBV2 and TRBJ1-2; 7 bases fit TRBD1. The CDR3 spans 12 residues. Germline trimming cut 6 bases from V and 4 bases from J; bases unmatched to any gene: 2. Germline values: CDR1 SNHLY, CDR2 FYNNEI. This CDR3 reads CASSPGGYGYTF. The CDR3 coding sequence is TGTGCCAGCAGCCCAGGGGGCTATGGCTACACCTTC.

This chain links TRBV5-1 with TRBJ2-1; no reliable D call. Germline V gene data show CDR1 as SGHRS and CDR2 as YFSETQ. There are 15 residues in the CDR3. Trimming removed 0 bases from V and 4 bases from J, with 11 bases in between. CDR3: CASSLDDPRYNEQFF. The CDR3 nucleotides are TGCGCCAGCAGCTTGGATGACCCCAGGTACAATGAGCAGTTCTTC.

This clone has just one count. The junction departs from the called germline gene at one end, perhaps through a read error. V is TRBV7-7 and J is TRBJ2-7, with TRBD1 matching over 9 bases. CDR3 length equals 15 residues. CDR1 is SSHAT, CDR2 FNYEAQ, per germline (reference sequence). CDR3 DNA: TGTGCTAGCAGCTTGGCACAGGGGGCCCCCTACGAGCAGTACTTC. It translates to CASSLAQGAPYEQYF.

This chain joins TRBV6-2 or TRBV6-3 and TRBJ2-3; 8 bases match TRBD2. This CDR3 is 14 amino acids long. The germline gives CDR1 MNHEY, CDR2 SVGEGT. V shed 4 bases and J 6 bases; nucleotides not matched to a gene: 6. CDR3 sequence (DNA): TGTGCCAGCAGTTCCGGGGGGGGAGCGGATACGCAGTATTTT. It codes for CASSSGGGADTQYF.

V and J are TRBV19 and TRBJ2-5; 11 bases match TRBD2. The CDR3 is made up of 15 amino acids. The J segment lost 4 bases and the V segment lost 11 bases, leaving 12 bases of the junction unmatched. CDR1 and CDR2 from the germline V gene are LNHDA and SQIVND (reference sequence). CDR3 DNA: TGTGCCGCTAGCGGGGGGCCGGGGTTTCGAGAGACCCAGTACTTC. It translates to CAASGGPGFRETQYF.

This chain joins TRBV5-1 and TRBJ2-5; D is possibly TRBD2 (5 bases). The V gene lost 0 bases and the J gene lost 0 bases, with 12 bases spanning the gap. The CDR3 has 16 amino acids. Germline V gene data show CDR1 as SGHRS and CDR2 as YFSETQ. The CDR3 region is CASSLASGSDQETQYF. Written as DNA, the CDR3 is TGCGCCAGCAGCTTGGCCTCCGGTAGCGACCAAGAGACCCAGTACTTC.

The chain links TRBV19 to TRBJ1-2, with D uncertain. Looked up from germline, CDR1 is LNHDA and CDR2 is SQIVND (reference sequence). The CDR3 contains 13 residues. The V and J ends lost 3 bases and 8 bases respectively, with 13 bases between them. The CDR3 DNA is TGTGCCAGTAGTATGGCACAAGGCGGAGGCTACACCTTC. Translated: CASSMAQGGGYTF.